This T cell receptor (beta chain) stems from a study of long-term antiretroviral therapy in people with HIV. Study as a whole: The study's earliest collections predate the 2015 immediate-ART recommendation by about a decade.

About this clone itself: Antigen: not known.

Study observations and caveats: Information pertaining to ART adherence, viral resistance or therapeutic modifications was not obtained.

Version v3.0 of the immunoSEQ assay was performed at survey level. Libraries were prepared by immunoSEQ multiplex PCR; TCRdb keeps only in-frame clonotypes and omits some of them. The sample holds about 20,000 clones; roughly 88% are singletons and the top ten take approximately 8.8%. With 1 base removed from V and 5 bases from J, the gap between germline ends came to 5 bases. The CDR3 consists of 13 residues. Germline CDR1 LGHNA, CDR2 YSLEER. Each HIV participant was treated in the United States. The sample was unsorted PBMCs, taken 1.2 years after starting antiretroviral therapy. This TCR was sampled from a woman aged 40-49 years with HIV. V gene TRBV4-3 combines with J gene TRBJ2-2; D perhaps matches TRBD1 (5 bases). DNA of the CDR3: TGCGCCAGCAGCCAAGGGACAACCGGGGAGCTGTTTTTT. It encodes CASSQGTTGELFF.